This T cell receptor (beta chain) was identified during a study of human T cells and chemical hapten exposure. Study-wide background: Skin on the upper inner arm, around 2 cm by around 2 cm in size, was sensitized with 2% DPC. Variation in per-sample TCR yields came mainly from small pooled library volume differences. Alopecia areata, totalis and universalis patients, mostly female, were included.

This clonotype occurred many times. The library put unique molecular identifiers onto individual cDNA molecules. TCRdb fed the RACE reads into MiXCR, producing one record per CDR3 protein. The sample consists of around 350,000 distinct CDR3 sequences, over 5% of them appearing once. The CDR3 extends over 15 amino acids. V dropped 4 bases and J dropped 5; count of bases not matched to a gene: 9. Time point: pre-sensitization, week 0. Treatment meaning: therapeutic diphenylcyclopropenone sensitization with weekly scalp DPC. The chain links TRBV12-3 or TRBV12-4 to TRBJ2-7; the match to TRBD2 covers 9 bases. The sequence was collected from a woman aged 18 to 35 with alopecia areata. Some clones in this sample may be carry-over from other donors' samples. The source material was whole blood, sampled in connection with sensitization to the hapten diphenylcyclopropenone (DPC). CDR3 nucleotides: TGTGCCAGCAGTTCTGGGCGGGGGGGCCAAAACGAGCAGTACTTC. Translation: CASSSGRGGQNEQYF.